Listed below are T cell receptor beta chains from one sample, sequenced in a study of breast tumors, draining lymph nodes, adjacent tissues. TCRdb processed the multiplex PCR reads anew with MiXCR; each CDR3 protein has one entry. The sample lists approximately 130,000 distinct CDR3 sequences, 21% occurring once. Sequenced material: axillary lymph node tissue. These receptors were taken from a female donor with breast cancer. Some clones in this sample may be carry-over from other donors' samples. CDR3s include the opening cysteine and the closing phenylalanine or tryptophan. The D gene is left open where the match is weak. A row's size may be missing; if present it is once, few, many or a size class.

j_call: TRBJ2-1
v_call: TRBV3-1
clone_size: few
d_call: TRBD2
cdr3_nt: TGTGCCAGCAGCCAGGGGACTACGGAGCAGTTCTTC
cdr3_aa: CASSQGTTEQFF

j_call: TRBJ1-1
v_call: TRBV20-1
clone_size: once
d_call: NA
cdr3_nt: TGCAGTGCTTCCGTTTCTGGGGTAAACACTGAAGCTTTCTTT
cdr3_aa: CSASVSGVNTEAFF

j_call: TRBJ2-1
v_call: TRBV29-1
clone_size: many
d_call: TRBD2
cdr3_nt: TGCAGCGTGGGGGGGGACAATGAGCAGTTCTTC
cdr3_aa: CSVGGDNEQFF

j_call: TRBJ2-7
v_call: TRBV7-9
clone_size: many
d_call: TRBD1
cdr3_nt: TGTGCCAGCAGCTTAATTGGGACAGGGGTTAGCTACGAGCAGTACTTC
cdr3_aa: CASSLIGTGVSYEQYF

j_call: TRBJ1-6
v_call: TRBV20-1
clone_size: many
d_call: NA
cdr3_nt: TGCAGTGCTAAGCCGACAGCCTATAATTCACCCCTCCACTTT
cdr3_aa: CSAKPTAYNSPLHF

j_call: TRBJ1-2
v_call: TRBV7-2
clone_size: many
d_call: NA
cdr3_nt: TGTGCCAGCAGCCTCCGGGCCGACTATGGCTACACCTTC
cdr3_aa: CASSLRADYGYTF

j_call: TRBJ2-5
v_call: TRBV5-6
clone_size: many
d_call: TRBD2
cdr3_nt: TGTGCCAGCAGTATCGGACTAGCGGGAGCAGGAGGGGAGACCCAGTACTTC
cdr3_aa: CASSIGLAGAGGETQYF

j_call: TRBJ2-3
v_call: TRBV13
clone_size: many
d_call: NA
cdr3_nt: TGTGCCAGCAGCGCCCGAACTAGCACAGATACGCAGTATTTT
cdr3_aa: CASSARTSTDTQYF

j_call: TRBJ2-3
v_call: TRBV7-6
clone_size: once
d_call: NA
cdr3_nt: TGTGCCAGCAGCGCAACGGGAGATACGCAGTATTTT
cdr3_aa: CASSATGDTQYF

j_call: TRBJ2-7
v_call: TRBV5-4
clone_size: many
d_call: NA
cdr3_nt: TGTGCCAGCAGCCTGGGACCCCAGGATAGGAGCGAGCAGTACTTC
cdr3_aa: CASSLGPQDRSEQYF

j_call: TRBJ2-3
v_call: TRBV5-4
clone_size: many
d_call: NA
cdr3_nt: TGTGCCATTGGGGAGAGCACAGATACGCAGTATTTT
cdr3_aa: CAIGESTDTQYF

j_call: TRBJ2-7
v_call: TRBV4-1
clone_size: many
d_call: NA
cdr3_nt: TGCGCCAGCAGCCGGACCGGGGCGAGCTCCTACGAGCAGTACTTC
cdr3_aa: CASSRTGASSYEQYF

j_call: TRBJ2-1
v_call: TRBV2
clone_size: many
d_call: TRBD1
cdr3_nt: TGTGCCAGCAGTGAAACGGACAGGGGGCGCAATGAGCAGTTCTTC
cdr3_aa: CASSETDRGRNEQFF

j_call: TRBJ2-7
v_call: TRBV5-1
clone_size: many
d_call: TRBD2
cdr3_nt: TGCGCCAGCAGCTTGACCGGGCGGGAGGCCTACGAGCAGTACTTC
cdr3_aa: CASSLTGREAYEQYF

j_call: TRBJ2-7
v_call: TRBV28
clone_size: few
d_call: TRBD1
cdr3_nt: TGTGCCAGCAGTTCCTGGACAGGGGGCATGTGGGAGCAGTACTTC
cdr3_aa: CASSSWTGGMWEQYF

j_call: TRBJ1-2
v_call: TRBV30
clone_size: many
d_call: NA
cdr3_nt: TGTGCCTGGAGTAACCAGGGGACCCTCTATGGCTACACCTTC
cdr3_aa: CAWSNQGTLYGYTF

j_call: TRBJ1-2
v_call: TRBV15
clone_size: many
d_call: NA
cdr3_nt: TGTGCCACCAGCAGGGACAGTCACTATGGCTACACCTTC
cdr3_aa: CATSRDSHYGYTF

j_call: TRBJ1-4
v_call: TRBV6-1
clone_size: many
d_call: NA
cdr3_nt: TGTGCCAGCAGTGACGGGTCCATTAATGAAAAACTGTTTTTT
cdr3_aa: CASSDGSINEKLFF

j_call: TRBJ1-5
v_call: TRBV19
clone_size: few
d_call: NA
cdr3_nt: TGTGCCACTAATCCAGGGGCGGTTGGTGGCAATCAGCCCCAGCATTTT
cdr3_aa: CATNPGAVGGNQPQHF

j_call: TRBJ1-2
v_call: TRBV28
clone_size: many
d_call: TRBD1
cdr3_nt: TGTGCCAGCAGACCGGGACAGGGCTTCCATGGCTACACCTTC
cdr3_aa: CASRPGQGFHGYTF

j_call: TRBJ2-3
v_call: TRBV10-3
clone_size: many
d_call: TRBD2
cdr3_nt: TGTGCCATCAGTGAGTCTAGGGCGGGGGATCGTACAGATACGCAGTATTTT
cdr3_aa: CAISESRAGDRTDTQYF

j_call: TRBJ1-2
v_call: TRBV4-1
clone_size: many
d_call: NA
cdr3_nt: TGCGCCAGCAGCCAAGACCCCACCCTATCCTATGGCTACACCTTC
cdr3_aa: CASSQDPTLSYGYTF

j_call: TRBJ2-3
v_call: TRBV20-1
clone_size: many
d_call: NA
cdr3_nt: TGCAGTGCTTTGAGGGGCGGGACTAGCACAGATACGCAGTATTTT
cdr3_aa: CSALRGGTSTDTQYF

j_call: TRBJ2-7
v_call: TRBV5-1
clone_size: many
d_call: TRBD1
cdr3_nt: TGCGCCAGCAGCGGCGGACAGGGGTTCTACGAGCAGTACTTC
cdr3_aa: CASSGGQGFYEQYF

j_call: TRBJ2-6
v_call: TRBV9
clone_size: NA
d_call: NA
cdr3_nt: TGTGCCAGCAGCGTAGCTACAGGGAGGGAACCCTCTGGGGCCAACGTCCTGACTTTC
cdr3_aa: CASSVATGREPSGANVLTF

j_call: TRBJ1-5
v_call: TRBV12-3/TRBV12-4
clone_size: few
d_call: NA
cdr3_nt: TGTGCCAGCAGTTCGCCCGGGACGGAGGGCAATCAGCCCCAGCATTTT
cdr3_aa: CASSSPGTEGNQPQHF

j_call: TRBJ2-3
v_call: TRBV28
clone_size: NA
d_call: NA
cdr3_nt: TGTGCCAGCAGTGCTCTTGGAAGGCCCAGGGATTTT
cdr3_aa: CASSALGRPRDF

j_call: TRBJ2-7
v_call: TRBV20-1
clone_size: many
d_call: NA
cdr3_nt: TGCAGTGCCTTACACCGCGGGGTATACGAGCAGTACTTC
cdr3_aa: CSALHRGVYEQYF

j_call: TRBJ1-1
v_call: TRBV19
clone_size: NA
d_call: NA
cdr3_nt: TGTGCCAGTAGTGCTTCACAGGAAGCCTTCTTT
cdr3_aa: CASSASQEAFF

j_call: TRBJ1-2
v_call: TRBV9
clone_size: many
d_call: NA
cdr3_nt: TGTGCCAGCAGCGTAGGTGGACAGAATAACTATGGCTACACCTTC
cdr3_aa: CASSVGGQNNYGYTF

j_call: TRBJ2-6
v_call: TRBV9
clone_size: many
d_call: NA
cdr3_nt: TGTGCCAGCAGCCAGGACCGGACAGCCGTCGGTACTGGGGCCAACGTCCTGACTTTC
cdr3_aa: CASSQDRTAVGTGANVLTF

j_call: TRBJ2-2
v_call: TRBV12-3/TRBV12-4
clone_size: many
d_call: NA
cdr3_nt: TGTGCCAGCCGCCTACACACCGGGGAGCTGTTTTTT
cdr3_aa: CASRLHTGELFF

j_call: TRBJ1-1
v_call: TRBV19
clone_size: NA
d_call: TRBD1
cdr3_nt: TGTGCCAGTATTATCGGACAGGGAGGTACTGAAGCTTTCTTT
cdr3_aa: CASIIGQGGTEAFF

j_call: TRBJ2-7
v_call: TRBV28
clone_size: many
d_call: NA
cdr3_nt: TGTGCCAGCAGCTCTCAGGGTTCGTTTTCCTACGAGCAGTACTTC
cdr3_aa: CASSSQGSFSYEQYF

j_call: TRBJ2-5
v_call: TRBV10-3
clone_size: NA
d_call: NA
cdr3_nt: TGTGCCATCAGTGAGTTGCTATGGCTAAGTTACAGAAAACAAGAGACCCAGTACTTC
cdr3_aa: CAISELLWLSYRKQETQYF

j_call: TRBJ2-4
v_call: TRBV11-2
clone_size: NA
d_call: TRBD1
cdr3_nt: TGTGCCAGCAGCTTAGCCCCGGACAGGGGGAGAAACATTCAGTACTTC
cdr3_aa: CASSLAPDRGRNIQYF

j_call: TRBJ1-2
v_call: TRBV19
clone_size: NA
d_call: TRBD1
cdr3_nt: TGTGCCAGTAGTCCCCTCGGGGCAGGGGGCGCCTATGGCTACACCTTC
cdr3_aa: CASSPLGAGGAYGYTF

j_call: TRBJ1-6
v_call: TRBV6-1
clone_size: many
d_call: NA
cdr3_nt: TGTGCCAGCAGTGAAGTAGTCAGGGGTTTCCACTTT
cdr3_aa: CASSEVVRGFHF

j_call: TRBJ2-5
v_call: TRBV18
clone_size: many
d_call: TRBD2
cdr3_nt: TGTGCCAGCTCACCCCCGGGACTAGCGGGAGTGGGCGAGACCCAGTACTTC
cdr3_aa: CASSPPGLAGVGETQYF

j_call: TRBJ1-5
v_call: TRBV6-1
clone_size: NA
d_call: NA
cdr3_nt: TGTGCCAGCAGTGCCCGACAGTACAATCAGCCCCAGCATTTT
cdr3_aa: CASSARQYNQPQHF

j_call: TRBJ2-3
v_call: TRBV7-3
clone_size: many
d_call: NA
cdr3_nt: TGTGCCAGCAGCTTAGTGGGGACAGATACGCAGTATTTT
cdr3_aa: CASSLVGTDTQYF

j_call: TRBJ1-5
v_call: TRBV30
clone_size: NA
d_call: NA
cdr3_nt: TGTGCCTGGAGTGTACAAGGGGGGGCAAGCAATCAGCCCCAGCATTTT
cdr3_aa: CAWSVQGGASNQPQHF

j_call: TRBJ1-3
v_call: TRBV28
clone_size: few
d_call: NA
cdr3_nt: TGTGCCAGCAGCTCACAGGGAAGCACCATATATTTT
cdr3_aa: CASSSQGSTIYF

j_call: TRBJ1-4
v_call: TRBV5-6
clone_size: many
d_call: NA
cdr3_nt: TGTGCCAGCAGCAGCGGACCGATTAATGAAAAACTGTTTTTT
cdr3_aa: CASSSGPINEKLFF

j_call: TRBJ1-2
v_call: TRBV24-1
clone_size: many
d_call: TRBD1
cdr3_nt: TGTGCCACCAGTGATTCGGGACAGGGGGAATATGGCTACACCTTC
cdr3_aa: CATSDSGQGEYGYTF

j_call: TRBJ1-1
v_call: TRBV7-3
clone_size: NA
d_call: NA
cdr3_nt: TGTGCCAGCAGCTCCAACGCGGGTACTGAAGCTTTCTTT
cdr3_aa: CASSSNAGTEAFF

j_call: TRBJ1-6
v_call: TRBV4-2
clone_size: many
d_call: NA
cdr3_nt: TGTGCCAGCAGCCGAGAAAGGCGCGGTTATGCCCTATGGTCACCCCTCCACTTT
cdr3_aa: CASSRERRGYALWSPLHF

j_call: TRBJ2-7
v_call: TRBV10-2
clone_size: many
d_call: TRBD2
cdr3_nt: TGCGCCAGCCATGCGGGAGGCGAGCAGTACTTC
cdr3_aa: CASHAGGEQYF

j_call: TRBJ1-5
v_call: TRBV18
clone_size: many
d_call: TRBD1
cdr3_nt: TGTGCCAGCTCACCGACAGGGGATCAGCCCCAGCATTTT
cdr3_aa: CASSPTGDQPQHF

j_call: TRBJ2-1
v_call: TRBV7-9
clone_size: many
d_call: TRBD1
cdr3_nt: TGTGCCAGCAGGGGCGACAGGGGGAGCAATGAGCAGTTCTTC
cdr3_aa: CASRGDRGSNEQFF

j_call: TRBJ2-7
v_call: TRBV19
clone_size: many
d_call: NA
cdr3_nt: TGTGCCAGTAGTATCGTAGGAAGCTCCTACGAGCAGTACTTC
cdr3_aa: CASSIVGSSYEQYF